The entry below gives a single T cell receptor beta chain sequence along with its context. Its target is unknown. Produced via immunoSEQ multiplex PCR; TCRdb's table is partial and in-frame only. The sample has tens of thousands of clones; approximately 95% are singletons. The data originate from a study of human thymus T cells. Points from the study as a whole: The authors found apparently biased V and J gene usage in thymic and blood repertoires.

V lost 0 bases to trimming and J lost 0 bases, with 6 bases between them. The CDR3 has 15 residues. Germline CDR1 reads MNHEY; CDR2 reads SVGAGI. Sequenced sample: blood. The source is a boy under two years old with a congenital heart defect but otherwise immunologically healthy. The gene calls are TRBV6-5 and TRBJ1-3, with no clear D. The chain's CDR3 is CASSYSGSSGNTIYF. In nucleotides, the CDR3 is TGTGCCAGCAGTTACTCGGGGAGCTCTGGAAACACCATATATTTT.